Listed below are T cell receptor beta chains from one sample, sequenced in a study of vaccination and CD4 T cells after COVID-19. For these receptors, no antigen is known. MiXCR, run by TCRdb on the PCR reads, gives a single entry per CDR3 protein. The table shows about 12,000 distinct CDR3 sequences, with 55% to 65% occurring only once. The sequencing used CD4+ T cells from blood, cultured in vitro, collected before SARS-CoV-2 vaccination. The receptors come from a human donor who had recovered from COVID-19. Each CDR3 is given with its conserved first and last residue. A D gene is named only where the DNA matches it firmly. Clone size is shown for a subset of rows, as once, few, many or a class of expanded clone.

d_call: .
j_call: TRBJ1-4
cdr3_length: 15
clone_size: few
v_call: TRBV15
cdr3_nt: TGTGCCACCAGCAGAGTTCGGGCGGTGAATGAAAAACTGTTTTTT
cdr3_aa: CATSRVRAVNEKLFF

d_call: TRBD1
j_call: TRBJ2-7
cdr3_length: 16
clone_size: .
v_call: TRBV6-2/TRBV6-3
cdr3_nt: TGTGCCAGCACCCCGCGGACAGGGTCCACTACTAGCGAGCAGTACTTC
cdr3_aa: CASTPRTGSTTSEQYF

d_call: .
j_call: TRBJ2-5
cdr3_length: 11
clone_size: few
v_call: TRBV30
cdr3_nt: TGTGCCTGGAGCCACTTGTGGGCCCAGTACTTC
cdr3_aa: CAWSHLWAQYF

d_call: .
j_call: TRBJ2-7
cdr3_length: 13
clone_size: few
v_call: TRBV20-1
cdr3_nt: TGCAGTGCTATCTTGAGCGGAGGGGGGGAGCAGTACTTC
cdr3_aa: CSAILSGGGEQYF

d_call: TRBD1
j_call: TRBJ2-4
cdr3_length: 14
clone_size: .
v_call: TRBV28
cdr3_nt: TGTGCCAGCAGTTTTCCGGTCTCTGGGACAGGGAAGTACTTC
cdr3_aa: CASSFPVSGTGKYF

d_call: .
j_call: TRBJ2-7
cdr3_length: 13
clone_size: .
v_call: TRBV20-1
cdr3_nt: TGCAGTGCTAGGGGGACGGGATATACGAAGCAGTACTTC
cdr3_aa: CSARGTGYTKQYF

d_call: TRBD2
j_call: TRBJ2-2
cdr3_length: 17
clone_size: .
v_call: TRBV7-3
cdr3_nt: TGTGCCAGCAGCCCAACGACTAGCGGGCCAGTCACCGGGGAGCTGTTTTTT
cdr3_aa: CASSPTTSGPVTGELFF

d_call: TRBD1
j_call: TRBJ2-2
cdr3_length: 14
clone_size: few
v_call: TRBV6-4
cdr3_nt: TGTGCCAGCAGTGATGGGACAGACAGCGGGGAGCTGTTTTTT
cdr3_aa: CASSDGTDSGELFF

d_call: .
j_call: TRBJ2-5
cdr3_length: 14
clone_size: .
v_call: TRBV6-2/TRBV6-3
cdr3_nt: TGTGCCAGCAGTTACTCGATGGGGGGAGAGACCCAGTACTTC
cdr3_aa: CASSYSMGGETQYF

d_call: .
j_call: TRBJ1-5
cdr3_length: 13
clone_size: once
v_call: TRBV7-2
cdr3_nt: TGTGCCAGCAGCCTTATGGGGAAGCAGCCCCAGCATTTT
cdr3_aa: CASSLMGKQPQHF